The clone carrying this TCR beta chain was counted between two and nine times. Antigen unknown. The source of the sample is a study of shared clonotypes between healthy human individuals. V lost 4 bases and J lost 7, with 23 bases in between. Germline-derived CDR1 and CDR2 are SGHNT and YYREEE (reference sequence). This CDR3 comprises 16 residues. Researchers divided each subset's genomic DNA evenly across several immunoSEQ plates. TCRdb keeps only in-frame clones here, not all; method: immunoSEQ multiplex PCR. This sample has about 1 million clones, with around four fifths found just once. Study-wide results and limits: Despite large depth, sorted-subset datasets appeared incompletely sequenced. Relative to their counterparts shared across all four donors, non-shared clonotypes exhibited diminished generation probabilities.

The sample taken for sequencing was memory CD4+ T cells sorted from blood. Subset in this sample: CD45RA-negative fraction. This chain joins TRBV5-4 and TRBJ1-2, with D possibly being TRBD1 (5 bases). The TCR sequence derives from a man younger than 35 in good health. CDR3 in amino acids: CASSLEPGLRGGGYTF. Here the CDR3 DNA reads TGTGCCAGCAGCCTGGAACCAGGGCTGCGGGGAGGTGGCTACACCTTC.